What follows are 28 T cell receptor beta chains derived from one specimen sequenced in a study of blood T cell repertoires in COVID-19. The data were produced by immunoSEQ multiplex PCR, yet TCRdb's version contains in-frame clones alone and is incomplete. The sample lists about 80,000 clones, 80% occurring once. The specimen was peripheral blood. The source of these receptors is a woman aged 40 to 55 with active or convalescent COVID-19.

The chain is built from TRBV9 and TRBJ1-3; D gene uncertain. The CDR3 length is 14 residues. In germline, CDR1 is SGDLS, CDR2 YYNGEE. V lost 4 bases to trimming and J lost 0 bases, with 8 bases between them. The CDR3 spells CASSTGDSGNTIYF. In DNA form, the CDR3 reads TGTGCCAGCAGCACGGGAGACTCTGGAAACACCATATATTTT.

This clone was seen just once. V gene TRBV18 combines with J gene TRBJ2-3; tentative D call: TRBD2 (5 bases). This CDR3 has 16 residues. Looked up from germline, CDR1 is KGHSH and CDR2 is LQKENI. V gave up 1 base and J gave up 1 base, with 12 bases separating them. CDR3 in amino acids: CASSPRELRGTDTQYF. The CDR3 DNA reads TGTGCCAGCTCACCACGGGAATTGCGGGGCACAGATACGCAGTATTTT.

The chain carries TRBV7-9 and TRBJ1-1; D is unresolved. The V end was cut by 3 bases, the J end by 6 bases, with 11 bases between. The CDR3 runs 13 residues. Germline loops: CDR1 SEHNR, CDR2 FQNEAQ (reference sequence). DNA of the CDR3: TGTGCCAGCAGCTTCCCGGGGTCGGCTGAAGCTTTCTTT. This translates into CASSFPGSAEAFF.

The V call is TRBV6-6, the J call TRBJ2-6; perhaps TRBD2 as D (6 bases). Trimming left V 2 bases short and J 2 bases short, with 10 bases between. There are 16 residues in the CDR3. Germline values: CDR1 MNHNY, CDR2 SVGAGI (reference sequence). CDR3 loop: CASSYPTGAGANVLTF. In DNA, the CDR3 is TGTGCCAGCAGTTACCCGACGGGGGCTGGGGCCAACGTCCTGACTTTC.

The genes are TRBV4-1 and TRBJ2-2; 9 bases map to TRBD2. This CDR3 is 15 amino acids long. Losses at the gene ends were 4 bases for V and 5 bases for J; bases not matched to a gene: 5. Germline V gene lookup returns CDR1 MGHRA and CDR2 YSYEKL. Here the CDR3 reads CASSRSGSRTGELFF. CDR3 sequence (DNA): TGCGCCAGCAGCCGTAGCGGGAGTAGGACCGGGGAGCTGTTTTTT.

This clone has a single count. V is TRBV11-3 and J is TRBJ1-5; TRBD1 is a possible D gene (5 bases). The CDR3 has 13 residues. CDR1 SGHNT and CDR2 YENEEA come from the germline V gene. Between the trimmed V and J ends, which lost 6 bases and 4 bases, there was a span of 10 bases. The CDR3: CASSQGWNQPQHF. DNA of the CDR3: TGTGCCAGCAGTCAGGGTTGGAATCAGCCCCAGCATTTT. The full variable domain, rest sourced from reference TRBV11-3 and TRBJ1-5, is EAGVVQSPRYKIIEKKQPVAFWCNPISGHNTLYWYLQNLGQGPELLIRYENEEAVDDSQLPKDRFSAERLKGVDSTLKIQPAELGDSAVYLCASSQGWNQPQHFGDGTRLSIL.

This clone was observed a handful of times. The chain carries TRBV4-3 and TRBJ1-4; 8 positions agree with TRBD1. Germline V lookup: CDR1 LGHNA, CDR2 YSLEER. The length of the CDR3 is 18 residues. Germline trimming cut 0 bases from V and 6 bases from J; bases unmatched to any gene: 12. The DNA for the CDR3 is TGCGCCAGCAGCCAAGAGAGGGGCGGAACAGGGGGTTATGAAAAACTGTTTTTT. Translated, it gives CASSQERGGTGGYEKLFF.

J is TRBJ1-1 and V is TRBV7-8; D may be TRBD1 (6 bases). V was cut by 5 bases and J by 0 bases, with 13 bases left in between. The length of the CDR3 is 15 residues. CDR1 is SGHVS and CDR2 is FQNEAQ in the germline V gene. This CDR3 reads CASSTPGVMNTEAFF. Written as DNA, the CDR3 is TGTGCCAGCAGCACCCCAGGGGTTATGAACACTGAAGCTTTCTTT.

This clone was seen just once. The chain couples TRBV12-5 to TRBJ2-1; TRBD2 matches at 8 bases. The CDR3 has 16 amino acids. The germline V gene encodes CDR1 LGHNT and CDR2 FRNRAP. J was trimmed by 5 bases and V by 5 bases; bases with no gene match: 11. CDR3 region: CASGALAGILHNEQFF. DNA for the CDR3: TGTGCTAGTGGTGCTCTAGCGGGTATCCTTCACAATGAGCAGTTCTTC.

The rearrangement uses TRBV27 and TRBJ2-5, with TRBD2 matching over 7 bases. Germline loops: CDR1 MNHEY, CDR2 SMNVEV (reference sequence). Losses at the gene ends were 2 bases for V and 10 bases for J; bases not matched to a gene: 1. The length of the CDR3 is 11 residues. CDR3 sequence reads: CASSLGGDQYF. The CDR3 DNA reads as TGTGCCAGCAGTTTAGGGGGGGACCAGTACTTC.

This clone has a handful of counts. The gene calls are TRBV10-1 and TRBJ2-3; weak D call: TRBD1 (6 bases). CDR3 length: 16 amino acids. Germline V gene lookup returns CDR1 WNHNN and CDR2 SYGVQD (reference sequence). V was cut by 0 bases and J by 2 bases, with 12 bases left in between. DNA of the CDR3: TGCGCCAGCAGTGAGTCGACAGGTGACCACACAGATACGCAGTATTTT. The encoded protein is CASSESTGDHTDTQYF.

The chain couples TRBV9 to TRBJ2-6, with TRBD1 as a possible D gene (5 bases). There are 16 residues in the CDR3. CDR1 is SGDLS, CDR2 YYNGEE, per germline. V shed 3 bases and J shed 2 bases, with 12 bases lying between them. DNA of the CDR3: TGTGCCAGCAGCGCACCCTGGGGCCCTGGGGCCAACGTCCTGACTTTC. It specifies CASSAPWGPGANVLTF.

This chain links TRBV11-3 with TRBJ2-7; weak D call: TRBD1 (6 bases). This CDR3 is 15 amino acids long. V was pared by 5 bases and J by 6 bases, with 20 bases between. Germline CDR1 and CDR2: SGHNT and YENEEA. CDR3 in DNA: TGTGCCAGCAGCGCCCTCCGGGACATAAGCGGCGAGCAGTACTTC. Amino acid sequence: CASSALRDISGEQYF.

The CDR3 region has the DNA TGTGCCAGCAGTCCCTCAGGGTCGTATAGCTACACCTTC. Protein: CASSPSGSYSYTF. The chain combines TRBV27 with TRBJ1-2; D may be TRBD1 (5 bases). The CDR3 sequence is 13 residues long. V lost 5 bases and J lost 9, with 16 bases in between. Germline-derived CDR1 and CDR2 are MNHEY and SMNVEV (reference sequence).

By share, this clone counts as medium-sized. The CDR3 region has the DNA TGTGCCAGCTCACAAGCCGGGACAGGGAATGGCTACACCTTC. Translating gives CASSQAGTGNGYTF. V and J are TRBV18 and TRBJ1-2; 9 bases align to TRBD1. V shed 4 bases and J 6 bases; nucleotides not matched to a gene: 6. Looked up from germline, CDR1 is KGHSH and CDR2 is LQKENI. The length of the CDR3 is 14 residues.

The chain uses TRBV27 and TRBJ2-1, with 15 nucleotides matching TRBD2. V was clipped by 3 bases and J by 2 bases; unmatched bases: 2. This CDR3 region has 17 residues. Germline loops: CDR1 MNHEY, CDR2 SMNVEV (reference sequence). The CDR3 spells CASSLGLAGGPYNEQFF. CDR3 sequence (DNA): TGTGCCAGCAGTTTGGGACTAGCGGGGGGACCCTACAATGAGCAGTTCTTC.

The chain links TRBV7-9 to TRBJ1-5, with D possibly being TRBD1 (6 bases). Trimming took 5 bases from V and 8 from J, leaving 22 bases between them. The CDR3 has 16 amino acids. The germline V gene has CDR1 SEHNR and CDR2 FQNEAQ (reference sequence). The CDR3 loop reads CASSLGATVAGEPQHF. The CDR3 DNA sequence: TGTGCCAGCAGCCTAGGAGCAACAGTTGCAGGGGAGCCCCAGCATTTT.

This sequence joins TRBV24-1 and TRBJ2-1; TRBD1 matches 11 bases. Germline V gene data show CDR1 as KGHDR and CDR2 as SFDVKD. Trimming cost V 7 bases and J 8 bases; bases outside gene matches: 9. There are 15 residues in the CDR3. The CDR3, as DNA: TGTGCCACCAGAACCAGGACAGGGGGCGGGGATGAGCAGTTCTTC. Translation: CATRTRTGGGDEQFF.

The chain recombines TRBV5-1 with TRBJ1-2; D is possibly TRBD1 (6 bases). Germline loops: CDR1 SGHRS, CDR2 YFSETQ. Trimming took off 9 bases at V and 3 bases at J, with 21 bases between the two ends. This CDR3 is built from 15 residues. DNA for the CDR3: TGCGCCACCAGTAGTGGGGGCCGTGGCGACTATGGCTACACCTTC. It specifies CATSSGGRGDYGYTF.

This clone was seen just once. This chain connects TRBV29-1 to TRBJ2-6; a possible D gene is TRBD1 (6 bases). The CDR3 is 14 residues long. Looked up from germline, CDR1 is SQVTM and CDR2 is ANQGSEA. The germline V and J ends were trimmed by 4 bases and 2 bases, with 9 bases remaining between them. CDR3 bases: TGCAGCGTTGGGGGGCAGACTGGGGCCAACGTCCTGACTTTC. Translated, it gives CSVGGQTGANVLTF.

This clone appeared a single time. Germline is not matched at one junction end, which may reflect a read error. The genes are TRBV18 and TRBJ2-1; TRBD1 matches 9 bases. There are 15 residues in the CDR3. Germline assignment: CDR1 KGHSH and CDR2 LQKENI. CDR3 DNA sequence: TGTGCCAGCTCGCCACAGGGGGCTTGGGACAATGAGCAGTTCTTC. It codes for CASSPQGAWDNEQFF.

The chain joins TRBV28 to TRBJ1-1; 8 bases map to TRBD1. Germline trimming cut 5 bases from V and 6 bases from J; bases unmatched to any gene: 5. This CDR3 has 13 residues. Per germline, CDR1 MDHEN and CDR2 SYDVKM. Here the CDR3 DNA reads TGTGCCAGCAGTGGTACAGGGGGGCCTGAAGCTTTCTTT. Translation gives CASSGTGGPEAFF.

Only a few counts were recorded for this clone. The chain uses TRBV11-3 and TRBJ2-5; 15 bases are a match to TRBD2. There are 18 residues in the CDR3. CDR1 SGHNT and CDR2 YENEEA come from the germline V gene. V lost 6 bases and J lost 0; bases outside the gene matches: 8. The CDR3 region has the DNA TGTGCCAGCAGGGGGACTAGCGGGAGGACAGGGTACCAAGAGACCCAGTACTTC. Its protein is CASRGTSGRTGYQETQYF.

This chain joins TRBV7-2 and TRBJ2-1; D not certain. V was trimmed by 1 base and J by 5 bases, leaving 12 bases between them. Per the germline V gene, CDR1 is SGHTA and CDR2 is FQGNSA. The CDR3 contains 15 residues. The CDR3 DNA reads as TGTGCCAGCAGCTTAGTGGGTCGAGGCAACAATGAGCAGTTCTTC. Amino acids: CASSLVGRGNNEQFF. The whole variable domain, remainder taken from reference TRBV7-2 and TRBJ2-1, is GAGVSQSPSNKVTEKGKDVELRCDPISGHTALYWYRQSLGQGLEFLIYFQGNSAPDKSGLPSDRFSAERTGGSVSTLTIQRTQQEDSAVYLCASSLVGRGNNEQFFGPGTRLTVL.

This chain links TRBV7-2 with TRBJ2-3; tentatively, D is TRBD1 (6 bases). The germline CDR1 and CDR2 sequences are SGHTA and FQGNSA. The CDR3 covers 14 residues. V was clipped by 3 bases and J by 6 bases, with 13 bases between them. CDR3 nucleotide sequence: TGTGCCAGCAGCTTGGCAGGGGAACAGGATACGCAGTATTTT. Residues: CASSLAGEQDTQYF.

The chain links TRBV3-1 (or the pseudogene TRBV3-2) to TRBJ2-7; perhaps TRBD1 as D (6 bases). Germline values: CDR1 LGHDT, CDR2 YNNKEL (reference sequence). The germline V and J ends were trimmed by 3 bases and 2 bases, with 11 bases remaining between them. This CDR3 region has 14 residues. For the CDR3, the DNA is TGTGCCAGCAGCCAGGCAGGGGCCGCCTACGAGCAGTACTTC. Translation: CASSQAGAAYEQYF.

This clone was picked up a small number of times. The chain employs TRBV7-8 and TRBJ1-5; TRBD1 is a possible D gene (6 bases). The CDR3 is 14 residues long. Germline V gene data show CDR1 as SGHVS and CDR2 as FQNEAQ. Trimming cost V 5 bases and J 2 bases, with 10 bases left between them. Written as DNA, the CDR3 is TGTGCCAGCAGCGAACAGGGTGGCAATCAGCCCCAGCATTTT. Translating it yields CASSEQGGNQPQHF.

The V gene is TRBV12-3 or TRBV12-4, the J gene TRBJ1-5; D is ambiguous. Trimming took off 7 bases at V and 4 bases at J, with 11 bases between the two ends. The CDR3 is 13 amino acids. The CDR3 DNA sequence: TGTGCCAGCACGCAGACTTTTAATCAGCCCCAGCATTTT. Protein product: CASTQTFNQPQHF.